One and the same sample provided the 27 T cell receptor beta chains below, sequenced in a study of T cells in women clearing cervical HPV infection. TCRdb's copy holds only in-frame clones and misses some; the assay was immunoSEQ multiplex PCR. The record lists 25,000 to 35,000 clones, of which the ten most abundant hold 7.8%. The sequencing sample was made of blood buffy coat. The receptors were sampled from a woman aged 18 to 69 with a cervical HPV16 infection that either progressed to CIN3+ or cleared (not recorded which).

Note on this clone: The CDR3 end is not reached by the read, which stops 3 residues before it; the germline J gene fills it in. This sequence joins TRBV7-9 and TRBJ2-3; perhaps TRBD1 as D (5 bases). Trimming cost V 6 bases and J 3 bases, with 16 bases left between them. The CDR3 is 15 amino acids. Germline V gene sequence: CDR1 SEHNR, CDR2 FQNEAQ (reference sequence). Incomplete CDR3 DNA: TGTGCCAGCAGTCCCTACAGGCGCTGGACAGATACG. Amino acids: CASSPYRRWTDT. The complete CDR3 reads CASSPYRRWTDTQYF.

Details on this clone: Coverage ceases 3 residues before the CDR3 finishes, and the germline J gene fills in the end. The identical CDR3 is also encoded by other nucleotide sequences in the sample. The chain employs TRBV6-2 or TRBV6-3 and TRBJ2-5; 9 bases line up with TRBD2. This CDR3 has 16 residues. Germline CDR1 and CDR2: MNHEY and SVGEGT. Partial CDR3 DNA: TGTGCCAGCAGTTACGTTCTAGCGGGATATGGAGAAACC. Its translation is CASSYVLAGYGET. The full CDR3 protein reads CASSYVLAGYGETQYF.

Notes on this clone: From the germline J gene comes the end of the CDR3, since the read stops 3 residues before it. This rearrangement joins TRBV7-9 to TRBJ1-4; 10 bases match TRBD1. With 5 bases clipped from V and 7 bases from J, the junction kept 4 bases outside the gene matches. Germline V gives CDR1 SEHNR, CDR2 FQNEAQ (reference sequence). This CDR3 spans 14 amino acids. Incomplete CDR3 DNA: TGTGCCAGCAGCCTGGGACAGGGGCGTGAAAAA. It codes for CASSLGQGREK. In full, the CDR3 reads CASSLGQGREKLFF.

The DNA read from the CDR3 is TGCGCCAGCAGCTTGGAAACAGCTCAAGAGACC. Protein: CASSLETAQET. The full CDR3 protein reads CASSLETAQETQYF. The chain is built from TRBV5-1 and TRBJ2-5; the D is unclear. The sequence runs out 3 residues before the end of the CDR3; the remainder is reconstructed from the germline J gene. V was pared by 0 bases and J by 2 bases, with 8 bases between. The CDR3 is 14 amino acids. Germline V lookup: CDR1 SGHRS, CDR2 YFSETQ.

A word on this clone: The read terminates 3 residues ahead of where the CDR3 ends, so the germline J gene completes it. The chain joins TRBV7-8 to TRBJ2-1; 7 nucleotides match TRBD2. The CDR3 loop spans 16 amino acids. Germline V lookup: CDR1 SGHVS, CDR2 FQNEAQ. After removal of 5 bases from V and 3 bases from J, the junction contained 10 bases not matched to a gene. Incomplete CDR3 DNA: TGTGCCAGCAGCGCTGCACTAGCGACCTTCTACAATGAG. This gives the protein CASSAALATFYNE. The whole CDR3 reads CASSAALATFYNEQFF.

With respect to this clone: The CDR3 end is not reached by the read, which stops 3 residues before it; the germline J gene fills it in. The chain is built from TRBV7-9 and TRBJ1-2; TRBD1 matches 8 bases. The CDR3 extends over 14 amino acids. Germline V gene data show CDR1 as SEHNR and CDR2 as FQNEAQ (reference sequence). CDR3 region: CASSFDVRGQGYTF. CDR3 bases read: TGTGCCAGCAGCTTCGACGTCAGGGGGCAAGGC.

With regard to this clone: The read ends 3 residues shy of where the CDR3 ends; the end is completed using the germline J gene. V is TRBV5-6 and J is TRBJ2-2; 7 positions match TRBD1. CDR3 length equals 15 residues. Per the germline V gene, CDR1 is SGHDT and CDR2 is YYEEEE. CDR3 sequence reads: CASSERWQGVQKLFF. CDR3 DNA, as far as it was read: TGTGCCAGCAGCGAACGCTGGCAGGGGGTGCAAAAG. Together with reference TRBV5-6 and TRBJ2-2, the CDR3 gives the full variable domain: DAGVTQSPTHLIKTRGQQVTLRCSPKSGHDTVSWYQQALGQGPQFIFQYYEEEERQRGNFPDRFSGHQFPNYSSELNVNALLLGDSALYLCASSERWQGVQKLFFGEGSRLTVL.

As concerns this clone: The read ends 3 residues before the CDR3 terminus; that terminus is restored from the germline J gene. The chain employs TRBV20-1 and TRBJ2-4; D may be TRBD2 (7 bases). Germline assignment: CDR1 DFQATT and CDR2 SNEGSKA (reference sequence). The ends were cut back, 3 bases at V and 1 base at J, with 16 bases in the middle. The CDR3 sequence is 16 residues long. CDR3 loop: CSASGGARRAKNIQYF. The CDR3 DNA, read in part, is TGCAGTGCTAGTGGGGGGGCGAGGAGGGCCAAAAACATT.

Of note for this clone: The CDR3 goes on 3 residues after the read ends, and that part is filled in from the germline J gene. This chain joins TRBV19 and TRBJ2-7; the match to TRBD1 covers 7 bases. The J segment lost 1 base and the V segment lost 5 bases, leaving 2 bases of the junction unmatched. Looked up from germline, CDR1 is LNHDA and CDR2 is SQIVND (reference sequence). The CDR3 spans 13 residues. The CDR3 sequence: CASSETGSYEQYF. CDR3 bases read: TGTGCCAGTAGTGAGACAGGGTCCTACGAG.

On this clone itself: The read gets to within 3 residues of the CDR3 end, and the germline J gene fills in the rest. The V gene is TRBV20-1, the J gene TRBJ2-1, with D hard to call. The germline V gene has CDR1 DFQATT and CDR2 SNEGSKA (reference sequence). The CDR3 contains 11 residues. Trimming cost V 5 bases and J 8 bases, with 10 bases left between them. The CDR3 sequence is CSASMADEQFF. The CDR3 bases that were read are TGCAGTGCTTCAATGGCAGATGAG.

In the case of this clone: Read sequence stops 3 residues before the CDR3 end, and the germline J gene provides the missing end. The V call is TRBV5-6, the J call TRBJ1-2; TRBD1 matches at 7 bases. Per germline, CDR1 SGHDT and CDR2 YYEEEE. This CDR3 spans 11 amino acids. CDR3 region: CASSPGQGYTF. The covered CDR3 bases are TGTGCCAGCAGCCCGGGACAGGGC. The full variable domain, in which reference TRBV5-6 and TRBJ1-2 provide the parts outside the CDR3, is DAGVTQSPTHLIKTRGQQVTLRCSPKSGHDTVSWYQQALGQGPQFIFQYYEEEERQRGNFPDRFSGHQFPNYSSELNVNALLLGDSALYLCASSPGQGYTFGSGTRLTVV.

Points on this clone: The sequence runs out 3 residues before the end of the CDR3; the remainder is reconstructed from the germline J gene. This chain links TRBV20-1 with TRBJ2-3; 8 positions agree with TRBD2. There are 15 residues in the CDR3. Trimming took 5 bases from V and 2 from J; bases not matched to a gene: 9. CDR1 is DFQATT, CDR2 SNEGSKA, per germline (reference sequence). Partial CDR3 DNA: TGCAGTGCTGGGACCCTAGCGGGTTACACAGATACG. This gives the protein CSAGTLAGYTDT. The whole CDR3 region reads CSAGTLAGYTDTQYF.

With respect to this clone: The read finishes 3 residues shy of the CDR3 end, and the germline J gene is used to complete it. The chain employs TRBV7-9 and TRBJ1-1, with D tentatively TRBD1 (6 bases). Germline CDR1 reads SEHNR; CDR2 reads FQNEAQ (reference sequence). The CDR3 consists of 13 residues. CDR3 in amino acids: CASSLDRYYEAFF. The sequenced part of the CDR3 DNA is TGTGCCAGCAGCTTGGACAGATACTACGAG.

Here the CDR3 reads CASIPELVSGELFF. The sequenced CDR3 bases are TGTGCCAGCATCCCCGAACTAGTTAGCGGGGAG. The chain employs TRBV12-3 or TRBV12-4 and TRBJ2-2; weak D call: TRBD2 (5 bases). The sequenced fragment ends 3 residues before the CDR3 boundary, so the rest is inferred from the germline J gene. The CDR3 is made up of 14 amino acids. Trimming stripped 7 bases from V and 7 bases from J, with 16 bases between.

As for this clone: The read terminates 3 residues before the CDR3 end, so the remaining end is supplied by the germline J gene. V and J are TRBV6-4 and TRBJ1-6, with no clear D. The CDR3 is 13 residues long. Germline V gives CDR1 MRHNA, CDR2 SNTAGT. With 5 bases removed from V and 8 bases from J, the gap between germline ends came to 10 bases. The sequenced CDR3 bases are TGTGCCAGCAGTCTACTGACTGATTCACCC. Its translation: CASSLLTDSP. The full CDR3 reads CASSLLTDSPLHF.

The CDR3 is CASSHPGQGSPYEQYF. The sequenced part of the CDR3 DNA is TGTGCCAGCAGCCACCCGGGACAGGGTTCTCCCTACGAG. This chain joins TRBV14 and TRBJ2-7; TRBD1 aligns across 9 bases. Read data end 3 residues before the CDR3 end; the end is taken from the germline J gene. This CDR3 is 16 amino acids long. V lost 3 bases and J lost 2; bases outside the gene matches: 8. Germline lookup yields CDR1 SGHDN and CDR2 FVKESK.

Remarks on this clone: The read halts 3 residues ahead of the CDR3 end, with the missing end drawn from the germline J gene. The rearrangement uses TRBV4-1 and TRBJ2-3; 10 bases line up with TRBD2. The CDR3 extends over 14 amino acids. V trimming: 6 bases; J trimming: 4 bases; junction bases outside the gene matches: 4. Germline V gene lookup returns CDR1 MGHRA and CDR2 YSYEKL. CDR3 DNA (partial): TGCGCCAGCAGGAAACTAGCGGGGTCAGATACG. This codes for CASRKLAGSDT. The whole CDR3 region reads CASRKLAGSDTQYF.

With respect to this clone: The missing CDR3 end, 3 residues past where the read stops, is filled in from the germline J gene. V and J are TRBV7-9 and TRBJ1-1, with a possible D match to TRBD1 (5 bases). The V and J ends lost 5 bases and 0 bases respectively, with 13 bases between them. Germline CDR1 is SEHNR and CDR2 is FQNEAQ (reference sequence). This CDR3 has 15 residues. CDR3 bases read: TGTGCCAGCAGCGTGAGGGGATTCATGAACACTGAA. This gives the protein CASSVRGFMNTE. From start to end, the CDR3 is CASSVRGFMNTEAFF.

As concerns this clone: The read ends 3 residues shy of where the CDR3 ends; the end is completed using the germline J gene. The rearrangement uses TRBV19 and TRBJ2-7; D uncertain. The V gene lost 1 base and the J gene lost 2 bases, with 15 bases spanning the gap. Germline loops: CDR1 LNHDA, CDR2 SQIVND (reference sequence). The CDR3 contains 16 residues. The sequenced part of the CDR3 DNA is TGTGCCAGTAGTATAGCCCTAGGTTCTTCTGCCTACGAG. Encoded protein: CASSIALGSSAYE. The entire CDR3 reads CASSIALGSSAYEQYF.

Notes on this clone: The sequenced fragment ends 3 residues before the CDR3 boundary, so the rest is inferred from the germline J gene. The chain couples TRBV5-1 to TRBJ2-7; 9 nucleotides agree with TRBD1. CDR3 length: 14 residues. V shed 3 bases and J 4 bases; nucleotides not matched to a gene: 5. CDR1 is SGHRS, CDR2 YFSETQ, per germline. The CDR3 is CASSSGTGWYEQYF. The DNA read from the CDR3 is TGCGCCAGCAGCTCTGGGACAGGGTGGTACGAG.

On this clone: The CDR3 extends 3 residues past the end of the read, so its final part is completed from the germline J gene. The V call is TRBV29-1, the J call TRBJ2-7; perhaps TRBD2 as D (6 bases). The CDR3 is made up of 11 amino acids. Germline V gives CDR1 SQVTM, CDR2 ANQGSEA. Trimming stripped 6 bases from V and 2 bases from J, with 8 bases between. The CDR3 sequence: CSVAGPYEQYF. CDR3 DNA (partial): TGCAGCGTGGCGGGGCCCTACGAG.

CDR3 loop: CSARDQNRENIQYF. The CDR3 DNA, read in part, is TGCAGTGCTAGAGATCAAAACAGGGAAAACATT. J is TRBJ2-4 and V is TRBV20-1; tentative D call: TRBD1 (6 bases). The read ends 3 residues shy of where the CDR3 ends; the end is completed using the germline J gene. CDR1 is DFQATT, CDR2 SNEGSKA, per germline (reference sequence). V lost 0 bases and J 5 bases, leaving 11 bases between the germline ends. The CDR3 contains 14 residues.

As to this clone: The read stops 3 residues short of the end of the CDR3; the missing end is completed from the germline J gene. The V call is TRBV2, the J call TRBJ2-4, with a weak D call TRBD1 (6 bases). The CDR3 runs to 13 residues. Germline V lookup: CDR1 SNHLY, CDR2 FYNNEI. Trimming removed 6 bases from V and 8 bases from J, with 14 bases in between. CDR3 region: CASRETGFDIQYF. The covered CDR3 bases are TGTGCCAGCAGGGAGACAGGATTTGACATT. The full variable domain, in which reference TRBV2 and TRBJ2-4 provide the parts outside the CDR3, is EPEVTQTPSHQVTQMGQEVILRCVPISNHLYFYWYRQILGQKVEFLVSFYNNEISEKSEIFDDQFSVERPDGSNFTLKIRSTKLEDSAMYFCASRETGFDIQYFGAGTRLSVL.

A note on this clone: Read coverage stops 3 residues before the CDR3 terminus; the germline J gene supplies the remainder. The rearrangement joins TRBV28 to TRBJ2-3; D gene uncertain. The ends were cut back, 3 bases at V and 7 bases at J, with 23 bases in the middle. The CDR3 totals 17 residues. CDR1 MDHEN and CDR2 SYDVKM come from the germline V gene. The DNA read from the CDR3 is TGTGCCAGCAGTTTTATACTAACCCGGCGGCGTCTATATACG. Its protein product is CASSFILTRRRLYT. The CDR3 in its entirety is CASSFILTRRRLYTQYF. The entire variable domain, with the rest obtained from reference TRBV28 and TRBJ2-3, is as follows: DVKVTQSSRYLVKRTGEKVFLECVQDMDHENMFWYRQDPGLGLRLIYFSYDVKMKEKGDIPEGYSVSREKKERFSLILESASTNQTSMYLCASSFILTRRRLYTQYFGPGTRLTVL.

Concerning this clone itself: The sequence runs out 3 residues before the end of the CDR3; the remainder is reconstructed from the germline J gene. The rearrangement joins TRBV6-2 or TRBV6-3 to TRBJ2-2; TRBD2 matches 8 bases. Losses at the gene ends were 2 bases for V and 6 bases for J; bases not matched to a gene: 5. The V gene's germline CDR1 is MNHEY and CDR2 SVGEGT. This CDR3 contains 15 residues. The sequenced CDR3 bases are TGTGCCAGCAGTTACAACCGGGGGGGGGCCGGGGAG. Protein sequence: CASSYNRGGAGE. The entire CDR3 protein is CASSYNRGGAGELFF.

According to its frequency, this clone is medium-sized. The sequenced fragment ends 3 residues before the CDR3 boundary, so the rest is inferred from the germline J gene. J is TRBJ1-2 and V is TRBV5-1; 8 nucleotides line up with TRBD1. This CDR3 contains 17 residues. Germline loops: CDR1 SGHRS, CDR2 YFSETQ. The ends lost 4 bases at V and 2 bases at J; junction bases unmatched: 13. CDR3 loop: CASSLSSGTGFNYGYTF. Partial CDR3 DNA: TGCGCCAGCAGCCTATCAAGTGGGACAGGCTTCAACTATGGC.

As for this clone: The read gets to within 3 residues of the CDR3 end, and the germline J gene fills in the rest. The chain links TRBV11-3 to TRBJ1-1; D remains ambiguous. The V end lost 0 bases, the J end lost 2 bases, and 4 bases lay between the germline ends. The CDR3 extends over 13 amino acids. CDR1 SGHNT and CDR2 YENEEA come from the germline V gene. The CDR3 DNA, read in part, is TGTGCCAGCAGCTTAGACAGAAACACTGAA. This codes for CASSLDRNTE. The complete CDR3 reads CASSLDRNTEAFF. The complete variable domain, with remaining parts taken from reference TRBV11-3 and TRBJ1-1, reads EAGVVQSPRYKIIEKKQPVAFWCNPISGHNTLYWYLQNLGQGPELLIRYENEEAVDDSQLPKDRFSAERLKGVDSTLKIQPAELGDSAVYLCASSLDRNTEAFFGQGTRLTVV.